These T cell receptor beta chains were read from a single sample in a study of T cell repertoires in cytomegalovirus infection. TCRdb re-called the reads with MiXCR, one entry per CDR3 protein. This table has approximately 220,000 distinct CDR3 sequences, about 38% appearing once. These receptors are not linked to any known antigen. The sequencing here drew on CD8+ T cells from cultured PBMCs, taken from culture after CMV antigen stimulation. These receptor sequences come from a human donor in good health (CMV status not recorded). Some clones in this sample may be carry-over from other donors' samples. Each CDR3 is given with its conserved first and last residue. A D gene is named only where the DNA matches it firmly. The size of a clone is reported for some rows only, either as once, few or many, or as a class for expanded clones.

J gene | D gene | CDR3 length | clone size | V gene | CDR3 protein | CDR3 DNA
TRBJ1-3 | - | 16 | many | TRBV7-2 | CASSLGDSRTGNTIYF | TGTGCCAGCAGCTTGGGGGACTCTAGAACTGGGAACACCATATATTTT
TRBJ2-1 | TRBD2 | 16 | - | TRBV7-9 | CASRRGGGGAVNEQFF | TGTGCCAGCAGGAGGGGGGGCGGGGGGGCCGTCAATGAGCAGTTCTTC
TRBJ2-2 | TRBD2 | 18 | - | TRBV11-2 | CASSFPSGGTRSAGELFF | TGTGCCAGCAGCTTCCCTAGCGGGGGAACCCGTAGTGCCGGGGAGCTGTTTTTT
TRBJ2-7 | - | 14 | - | TRBV28 | CASSFIDSTYEQYF | TGTGCCAGCAGTTTTATCGACAGTACCTACGAGCAGTACTTC
TRBJ1-6 | - | 18 | once | TRBV9 | CASSEGSGLTSYNSPLHF | TGTGCCAGCAGCGAGGGAAGCGGACTGACCTCCTATAATTCACCCCTCCACTTT
TRBJ2-7 | - | 11 | - | TRBV15 | CATSTGSDEYF | TGTGCCACCAGCACGGGGAGCGACGAGTACTTC
TRBJ2-3 | - | 15 | many | TRBV7-6 | CASSLRNRDTDTQYF | TGTGCCAGCAGCTTAAGGAACCGGGACACAGATACGCAGTATTTT
TRBJ2-7 | - | 15 | - | TRBV27 | CASSSCPGPNYEQYF | TGTGCCAGCAGTTCTTGTCCGGGACCGAACTACGAGCAGTACTTC
TRBJ1-2 | - | 14 | - | TRBV6-5 | CASSNASLNYGYTF | TGTGCCAGCAGTAATGCCAGTTTGAACTATGGCTACACCTTC
TRBJ1-5 | - | 14 | - | TRBV6-2/TRBV6-3 | CASRPTASNQPQHF | TGTGCCAGCAGACCGACGGCAAGCAATCAGCCCCAGCATTTT
TRBJ2-5 | - | 12 | - | TRBV24-1 | CATSGIEETQYF | TGTGCCACCAGCGGGATCGAAGAGACCCAGTACTTC
TRBJ2-7 | TRBD1 | 16 | few | TRBV15 | CATSRERGTGFSEQYF | TGTGCCACCAGCAGAGAAAGGGGGACAGGGTTTTCCGAGCAGTACTTC
TRBJ2-5 | - | 16 | few | TRBV11-2 | CASSPVSSVIQETQYF | TGTGCCAGCAGCCCCGTCAGCTCAGTAATCCAAGAGACCCAGTACTTC
TRBJ2-5 | - | 15 | - | TRBV19 | CASSPRTVRQETQYF | TGTGCCAGTAGTCCGCGGACAGTTCGCCAAGAGACCCAGTACTTC
TRBJ2-4 | - | 15 | - | TRBV29-1 | CSVELVGQIKNIQYF | TGCAGCGTTGAACTCGTAGGTCAGATCAAAAACATTCAGTACTTC
TRBJ2-3 | TRBD2 | 15 | - | TRBV14 | CASRLSGGSTDTQYF | TGTGCCAGCAGACTGAGCGGGGGAAGCACAGATACGCAGTATTTT
TRBJ2-7 | - | 15 | - | TRBV28 | CASTPLRDGPYEQYF | TGTGCCAGCACCCCTCTCCGGGACGGCCCGTACGAGCAGTACTTC
TRBJ2-7 | - | 15 | - | TRBV7-9 | CASSSRDEPTDEQYF | TGTGCCAGCAGCTCCCGGGATGAGCCCACGGACGAGCAGTACTTC
TRBJ2-1 | - | 16 | few | TRBV5-6 | CASSLATWGPYNEQFF | TGTGCCAGCAGCTTGGCGACGTGGGGCCCCTACAATGAGCAGTTCTTC
TRBJ2-1 | - | 13 | - | TRBV2 | CASSEAPDNEQFF | TGTGCCAGCAGTGAAGCGCCGGACAATGAGCAGTTCTTC
TRBJ2-1 | - | 15 | - | TRBV7-9 | CASSSRDGRYNEQFF | TGTGCCAGCAGTTCCCGGGACGGACGCTACAATGAGCAGTTCTTC
TRBJ2-1 | - | 14 | - | TRBV11-2 | CASSSEVRYNEQFF | TGTGCCAGCAGCTCCGAGGTTCGGTACAATGAGCAGTTCTTC
TRBJ1-3 | - | 15 | many | TRBV7-2 | CASRGGAGSGNTIYF | TGTGCCAGCAGGGGGGGGGCAGGCTCTGGAAACACCATATATTTT
TRBJ1-5 | TRBD1 | 14 | medium-sized | TRBV6-1 | CASSMGQKNQPQHF | TGTGCCAGCAGCATGGGACAGAAGAATCAGCCCCAGCATTTT
TRBJ2-3 | - | 14 | - | TRBV14 | CASSADRWGKTQYF | TGTGCCAGCAGCGCGGACCGTTGGGGGAAGACGCAGTATTTT
TRBJ1-1 | - | 14 | - | TRBV27 | CASSSTDGGAEAFF | TGTGCCAGCAGTTCTACTGACGGGGGCGCTGAAGCTTTCTTT
TRBJ2-7 | TRBD1 | 14 | - | TRBV18 | CASSQTGGIYEQYF | TGTGCCAGCTCCCAGACAGGGGGAATCTACGAGCAGTACTTC
TRBJ2-5 | - | 16 | - | TRBV28 | CASSVGVLRPQETQYF | TGTGCCAGCAGCGTGGGGGTGCTTCGACCACAAGAGACCCAGTACTTC
TRBJ2-2 | - | 15 | - | TRBV6-1 | CATGIPGPNTGELFF | TGTGCCACAGGTATCCCGGGACCCAACACCGGGGAGCTGTTTTTT
TRBJ1-4 | - | 14 | once | TRBV24-1 | CATSDRVGNGKLFF | TGTGCCACCAGTGATCGGGTCGGGAATGGAAAACTGTTTTTT
TRBJ2-3 | - | 14 | many | TRBV7-2 | CASAGDGGADTQYF | TGTGCCAGCGCGGGCGACGGGGGCGCAGATACGCAGTATTTT
TRBJ1-1 | TRBD1 | 12 | few | TRBV11-2 | CASSLWDSEAFF | TGTGCCAGCAGCCTTTGGGACAGTGAAGCTTTCTTT
TRBJ2-2 | TRBD2 | 13 | few | TRBV4-1 | CASSPLAAGELFF | TGTGCCAGCAGCCCGCTAGCGGCCGGGGAGCTGTTTTTT
TRBJ1-1 | TRBD1 | 15 | few | TRBV7-9 | CASRSLDRGRGEAFF | TGTGCCAGCAGATCCTTGGACAGGGGGCGAGGTGAAGCTTTCTTT
TRBJ2-1 | TRBD1 | 15 | - | TRBV20-1 | CSARDRDRGWGEQFF | TGCAGTGCTAGGGACCGGGACAGGGGTTGGGGTGAGCAGTTCTTC
TRBJ2-1 | TRBD2 | 15 | - | TRBV20-1 | CSLWASGTPSNEQFF | TGCTCTCTATGGGCTAGCGGGACCCCATCCAATGAGCAGTTCTTC
TRBJ2-7 | - | 14 | - | TRBV12-3/TRBV12-4 | CASSLNESPYEQYF | TGTGCCAGCAGTTTAAACGAATCACCCTACGAGCAGTACTTC
TRBJ2-7 | - | 16 | - | TRBV28 | CASSLLRDGDSYEQYF | TGTGCCAGCAGTTTACTGCGGGACGGCGACTCCTACGAGCAGTACTTC
TRBJ2-7 | TRBD1 | 16 | few | TRBV4-1 | CASSLAGTGINYEQYF | TGCGCCAGCAGCCTAGCCGGGACAGGCATTAACTACGAGCAGTACTTC
TRBJ2-1 | - | 11 | few | TRBV7-6 | CASRLVNEQFF | TGTGCCAGCAGACTTGTCAATGAGCAGTTCTTC
TRBJ2-3 | - | 14 | - | TRBV7-6 | CASSFGPTTDTQYF | TGTGCTAGCAGCTTTGGGCCAACCACAGATACGCAGTATTTT
TRBJ1-1 | - | 16 | many | TRBV6-5 | CASSYMGRSFNTEAFF | TGTGCCAGCAGTTACATGGGACGGTCTTTTAACACTGAAGCTTTCTTT
TRBJ1-2 | TRBD1 | 14 | - | TRBV27 | CASSLTGSNYGYTF | TGTGCCAGCAGTTTGACAGGGTCAAACTATGGCTACACCTTC
TRBJ1-1 | - | 15 | - | TRBV29-1 | CSVEWAGEGVTEAFF | TGCAGCGTTGAGTGGGCAGGGGAGGGAGTCACTGAAGCTTTCTTT
TRBJ1-1 | - | 13 | - | TRBV11-2 | CASSLESITEAFF | TGTGCCAGCAGCTTAGAATCAATCACTGAAGCTTTCTTT
TRBJ2-1 | TRBD2 | 16 | - | TRBV7-6 | CASSPPGTSPYNEQFF | TGTGCCAGCAGCCCACCAGGGACTAGCCCCTACAATGAGCAGTTCTTC
TRBJ1-2 | TRBD1 | 14 | - | TRBV7-6 | CASSLGKGAPGYTF | TGTGCCAGCAGCTTGGGAAAGGGGGCGCCCGGCTACACCTTC
TRBJ1-1 | - | 15 | - | TRBV12-3/TRBV12-4 | CASSLLAAMNTEAFF | TGTGCCAGCAGTTTATTAGCAGCCATGAACACTGAAGCTTTCTTT
TRBJ2-7 | - | 15 | many | TRBV7-8 | CASSLGEGGSYEQYF | TGTGCCAGCAGCTTAGGTGAAGGGGGCTCCTACGAGCAGTACTTC
TRBJ2-7 | - | 15 | - | TRBV7-8 | CASSLMAGAPYEQYF | TGTGCCAGCAGCTTAATGGCGGGGGCACCCTACGAGCAGTACTTC
TRBJ2-4 | - | 11 | few | TRBV11-2 | CASSFGVIQYF | TGTGCCAGCAGCTTTGGGGTTATTCAGTACTTC
TRBJ1-4 | - | 17 | few | TRBV7-4 | CASSAAQTGAYNEKLFF | TGTGCCAGCAGCGCAGCCCAGACGGGGGCGTATAATGAAAAACTGTTTTTT
TRBJ1-1 | - | 14 | few | TRBV12-3/TRBV12-4 | CASTSRQRLTEAFF | TGTGCCAGCACCTCCAGACAGAGGCTCACTGAAGCTTTCTTT
TRBJ2-3 | - | 14 | - | TRBV7-6 | CASSPPGIADTQYF | TGTGCCAGCAGCCCGCCAGGGATCGCAGATACGCAGTATTTT
TRBJ2-1 | TRBD2 | 15 | - | TRBV7-8 | CASSLTSGNGNEQFF | TGTGCCAGCAGCTTAACTAGCGGGAATGGGAATGAGCAGTTCTTC